The 11 T cell receptor beta chains in this list originate from one sample, sequenced in a study of CD8 T cells in cerebrospinal fluid in Alzheimer's disease. TCRdb reprocessed the 10x single-cell sequencing reads, with one entry per CDR3 protein and no DNA. The sample includes 1,500 to 2,000 distinct CDR3 sequences. The sequencing sample was made of cerebrospinal fluid. The receptors come from a human donor in good health.

Its frequency marks this clonotype as medium-sized (0.01 to 0.1%). This sequence joins TRBV11-2 and TRBJ1-6. The CDR3 runs 16 residues. CDR1 SGHAT and CDR2 FQNNGV come from the germline V gene. This CDR3 reads CASSPGLSSYNSPLHF.

Measured by frequency, this clonotype is medium-sized. The chain has TRBV6-1 and TRBJ1-5; TCRdb designates TRBD1, a call that cannot be tested without DNA. The germline V gene encodes CDR1 MNHNS and CDR2 SASEGT. The CDR3 contains 16 residues. The CDR3 protein is CASSEASGGLWQPQHF.

Measured by frequency, this clonotype is large. J is TRBJ2-5 and V is TRBV7-2; there is no DNA to check the TCRdb D call of TRBD1. CDR3 length: 13 amino acids. Germline-derived CDR1 and CDR2 are SGHTA and FQGNSA. The CDR3 sequence is CASSLIGGETQYF.

This clonotype is called medium-sized based on its frequency. The chain employs TRBV12-3 or TRBV12-4 and TRBJ1-5. CDR3 length: 13 amino acids. The CDR3 spells CASSVTVGQPQHF.

Frequency places this clonotype as large. The J gene is TRBJ2-7, the V gene TRBV5-1. The CDR3 has 13 residues. In germline, CDR1 is SGHRS, CDR2 YFSETQ. CDR3 amino acids: CASSSDPSYEQYF.

This clonotype is classed as medium-sized by frequency. This chain connects TRBV11-2 to TRBJ2-7. CDR1 is SGHAT and CDR2 is FQNNGV in the germline V gene. This CDR3 contains 14 residues. This CDR3 is CASSLEDGSYEQYF.

Its frequency marks this clonotype as medium-sized. CDR3 region: CASTDSNYGYTF. The chain couples TRBV11-2 to TRBJ1-2. This CDR3 is 12 amino acids long. CDR1 is SGHAT and CDR2 is FQNNGV in the germline V gene.

Judged by frequency, this clonotype is medium-sized. This chain joins TRBV7-3 and TRBJ2-6; as DNA is missing, the TRBD1 call by TCRdb cannot be tested. This CDR3 has 16 amino acids. The germline gives CDR1 SGHTA, CDR2 FQGTGA. Here the CDR3 reads CASSPPSRSGANVLTF.

This clonotype ranks as medium-sized in terms of frequency. The chain carries TRBV29-1 and TRBJ1-2; there is no DNA to check the TCRdb D call of TRBD1. This CDR3 comprises 13 residues. Germline loops: CDR1 SQVTM, CDR2 ANQGSEA. This CDR3 reads CSVDSGGNYGYTF.

This clonotype is classed as medium-sized by frequency. This CDR3 reads CASSLDAAGDYGYTF. The chain recombines TRBV11-2 with TRBJ1-2. Germline CDR1 SGHAT, CDR2 FQNNGV. This CDR3 spans 15 amino acids.

Judged by frequency, this clonotype is medium-sized (0.01 to 0.1%). The rearrangement uses TRBV9 and TRBJ2-3; TCRdb outputs TRBD2, but without DNA this stays unchecked. The CDR3 runs 15 residues. CDR1 and CDR2 (germline): SGDLS, YYNGEE. This chain's CDR3 is CASSSAWEMVDTQYF.